What follows is one T cell receptor beta chain and its context. Its matching antigen is unknown. At one of its ends the junction is not consistent with the germline gene, which may arise from a read error. This entry belongs to a study of cytomegalovirus exposure and HLA in healthy donors. The study's findings and limits: CMV serostatus stood as the only immune exposure information on hand.

The PCR contained 60 Vbeta and 13 Jbeta primers. Some clones are missing from TCRdb's copy, which holds only in-frame ones; the method was immunoSEQ multiplex PCR. In the table there are about 59,000 clones, about 69% of which are singletons. The CDR3 totals 13 residues. Germline CDR1 reads SGDLS; CDR2 reads YYNGEE. The sample taken for sequencing was PBMCs. The clonotype was recovered from a young man in good health and CMV-seropositive. The rearrangement uses TRBV9 and TRBJ1-5, with D perhaps matching TRBD1 (5 bases). In nucleotides, the CDR3 is TGTGCTAGCAGTGGGGGGGGCAATCAGCCCCAGCATTTT. This translates into CASSGGGNQPQHF.